The source of this T cell receptor beta chain is a study of shared clonotypes between healthy human individuals. CD4+ cells yielded CD45RA+ naive and CD45RA-negative memory subsets. Clones were sequenced by immunoSEQ multiplex PCR, and TCRdb holds only the in-frame ones, with some missing. This sample yields 950,000 to 1,100,000 clones, of which roughly 70% are seen a single time; approximately 1.5% belongs to the top ten. CDR3 size: 15 residues. Germline CDR1 and CDR2: KGHSH and LQKENI. J gave up 1 base and V 5 bases, and 6 bases lay outside the gene matches. The source of this sequence is a man between 18 and 29 years old in good health. This chain joins TRBV18 and TRBJ1-2; 8 bases map to TRBD1. The sequenced sample was memory CD4+ T cells sorted from blood. The subset is: CD45RA-negative fraction. This CDR3 reads CASSTQGASNYGYTF. CDR3 bases: TGTGCCAGCTCAACCCAGGGGGCGAGTAACTATGGCTACACCTTC. The whole variable domain, remainder taken from reference TRBV18 and TRBJ1-2, is NAGVMQNPRHLVRRRGQEARLRCSPMKGHSHVYWYRQLPEEGLKFMVYLQKENIIDESGMPKERFSAEFPKEGPSILRIQQVVRGDSAAYFCASSTQGASNYGYTFGSGTRLTVV.